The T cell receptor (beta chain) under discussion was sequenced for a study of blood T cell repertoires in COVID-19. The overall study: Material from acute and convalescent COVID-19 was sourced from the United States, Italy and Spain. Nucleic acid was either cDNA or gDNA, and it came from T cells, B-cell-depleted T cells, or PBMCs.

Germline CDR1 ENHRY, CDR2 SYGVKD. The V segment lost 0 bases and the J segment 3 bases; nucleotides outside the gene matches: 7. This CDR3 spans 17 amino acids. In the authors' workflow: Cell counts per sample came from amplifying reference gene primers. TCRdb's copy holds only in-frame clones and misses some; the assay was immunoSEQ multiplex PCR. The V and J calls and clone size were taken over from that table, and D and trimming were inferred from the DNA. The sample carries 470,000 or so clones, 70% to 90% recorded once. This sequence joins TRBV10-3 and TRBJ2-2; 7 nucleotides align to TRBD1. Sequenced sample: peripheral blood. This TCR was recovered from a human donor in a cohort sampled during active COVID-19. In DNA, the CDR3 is TGTGCCATCAGTGAGTCGTGGAGGACAGGTGACACCGGGGAGCTGTTTTTT. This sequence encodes CAISESWRTGDTGELFF.